Listed below are T cell receptor beta chains from one sample, sequenced in a study of cytomegalovirus exposure and HLA in healthy donors. Clones were read by immunoSEQ multiplex PCR, and TCRdb kept only the in-frame ones, dropping some. The top ten hold less than 7% of the sample, which has fewer than 250,000 clones, approximately 87% seen once. Sequencing was performed on PBMCs. The receptors were gathered from a woman aged 18-30 years in good health and CMV-seronegative. Each CDR3 is given with its conserved first and last residue. A D gene is named only where the DNA matches it firmly. Clone size is not always given. Where it is, it says once, few, many or a class for expanded clones.

V gene	D gene	J gene	clone size	CDR3 protein	CDR3 DNA
TRBV7-9	TRBD1	TRBJ1-1	.	CASSAAPGGSGTEAFF	TGTGCCAGCAGCGCCGCCCCAGGGGGCTCTGGCACTGAAGCTTTCTTT
TRBV10-3	.	TRBJ1-6	.	CAIRGYNSPLHF	TGTGCCATCAGGGGGTATAATTCACCCCTCCACTTT
TRBV4-1	TRBD2	TRBJ2-1	once	CASSIRLAGALYEQFF	TGCGCCAGCAGCATAAGACTAGCGGGGGCCCTTTATGAGCAGTTCTTC
TRBV7-6	.	TRBJ1-1	.	CASSPELNTEAFF	TGTGCCAGCAGCCCTGAGTTGAACACTGAAGCTTTCTTT
TRBV7-3	TRBD1	TRBJ1-1	.	CASSPQPTGVATEAFF	TGTGCCAGCAGCCCACAACCCACAGGGGTAGCCACTGAAGCTTTCTTT
TRBV2	.	TRBJ2-1	.	CASRMSEANEQFF	TGTGCCAGCAGGATGAGTGAGGCAAATGAGCAGTTCTTC
TRBV2	.	TRBJ2-5	.	CASRKGGEETQYF	TGTGCCAGCAGGAAAGGGGGGGAGGAGACCCAGTACTTC
TRBV7-9	TRBD1	TRBJ1-2	.	CASSLVAGGEYGYTF	TGTGCCAGCAGCTTAGTAGCAGGGGGTGAATATGGCTACACCTTC
TRBV6-6	TRBD1	TRBJ2-3	few	CASSIFGQGADTQYF	TGTGCCAGCAGCATATTCGGACAGGGGGCAGATACGCAGTATTTT
TRBV25-1	.	TRBJ2-6	.	CASSGGLGANVLTF	TGTGCCAGCAGTGGAGGGTTAGGGGCCAACGTCCTGACTTTC
TRBV28	.	TRBJ2-1	.	CASSPAPSGPFF	TGTGCCAGCAGCCCCGCCCCAAGCGGGCCGTTCTTC
TRBV6-1	TRBD1	TRBJ2-7	.	CASSWDRGSSYEQYF	TGTGCCAGCAGTTGGGACAGGGGGAGCTCCTACGAGCAGTACTTC
TRBV29-1	TRBD1	TRBJ1-1	.	CSVLEGTANTEAFF	TGCAGCGTTCTTGAGGGGACAGCGAACACTGAAGCTTTCTTT
TRBV19	.	TRBJ1-6	.	CASSRHRDNSPLHF	TGTGCCAGTAGTCGGCACAGGGACAATTCACCCCTCCACTTT
TRBV19	.	TRBJ2-2	few	CASQGKVNTGELFF	TGTGCCAGCCAGGGCAAGGTGAACACCGGGGAGCTGTTTTTT
TRBV2	TRBD1	TRBJ1-4	once	CASGRQGSNEKLFF	TGTGCCAGCGGCAGACAGGGATCTAATGAAAAACTGTTTTTT
TRBV2	TRBD1	TRBJ2-7	.	CASSGRGKSYEQYF	TGTGCCAGCAGTGGCAGGGGGAAGTCCTACGAGCAGTACTTC
TRBV10-3	TRBD1	TRBJ2-1	.	CAISLPAGQGGGGLGDEQFF	TGTGCCATCAGCCTTCCGGCCGGACAGGGAGGAGGGGGCCTTGGCGATGAGCAGTTCTTC
TRBV30	.	TRBJ1-2	once	CAWTNGGGYYGYTF	TGTGCCTGGACTAATGGGGGAGGCTACTATGGCTACACCTTC
TRBV15	TRBD1	TRBJ1-6	.	CATSRDGTGSPLHF	TGTGCCACCAGCAGGGACGGGACAGGTTCACCCCTCCACTTT
TRBV6-1	.	TRBJ2-1	.	CASSVVTSSYNEQFF	TGTGCCAGCAGTGTAGTCACGAGCTCCTACAATGAGCAGTTCTTC
TRBV7-8	.	TRBJ2-3	.	CASSLGRMLNTDTQYF	TGTGCCAGCAGCTTAGGCAGGATGTTAAACACAGATACGCAGTATTTT
TRBV29-1	TRBD1	TRBJ2-7	.	CSVELKLTGGITYEQYF	TGCAGCGTTGAACTCAAATTAACAGGGGGGATAACCTACGAGCAGTACTTC
TRBV30	TRBD1	TRBJ2-7	.	CAWSKDRYEQYF	TGTGCCTGGAGCAAGGACAGGTACGAGCAGTACTTC
TRBV5-8	.	TRBJ1-2	.	CASSLGFSGYGYTF	TGTGCCAGCAGCTTGGGATTTTCCGGGTATGGCTACACCTTC
TRBV30	.	TRBJ1-2	.	CAWKSWASNYGYTF	TGTGCCTGGAAGTCTTGGGCCTCGAATTATGGCTACACCTTC
TRBV19	.	TRBJ1-2	.	CASHSPTDYGYTF	TGTGCCAGTCACAGCCCTACGGACTATGGCTACACCTTC
TRBV9	.	TRBJ1-1	.	CASSVQDSTEAFF	TGTGCCAGCAGCGTACAGGACTCAACTGAAGCTTTCTTT
TRBV2	.	TRBJ1-5	.	CASSGFAGERQPQHF	TGTGCCAGCAGTGGGTTCGCAGGGGAACGTCAGCCCCAGCATTTT
TRBV10-3	.	TRBJ2-7	.	CAISESTGDTYEQYF	TGTGCCATCAGTGAGTCGACCGGGGACACCTACGAGCAGTACTTC
TRBV7-2	.	TRBJ2-7	few	CASSFGAGTYEQYF	TGTGCCAGCAGTTTCGGGGCAGGTACCTACGAGCAGTACTTC
TRBV7-8	.	TRBJ1-5	.	CASSPTGADEHSNQPQHF	TGTGCCAGCAGCCCTACCGGGGCAGATGAACATAGCAATCAGCCCCAGCATTTT
TRBV30	TRBD2	TRBJ2-1	once	CAWRAGGPVNEQFF	TGTGCCTGGAGAGCGGGAGGGCCTGTGAATGAGCAGTTCTTC
TRBV5-1	.	TRBJ2-3	.	CASSLTPWADTQYF	TGCGCCAGCAGCTTGACCCCCTGGGCAGATACGCAGTATTTT
TRBV5-1	TRBD1	TRBJ1-4	.	CASSPPLGTGDNEKLFF	TGCGCCAGCAGCCCGCCCCTAGGGACAGGAGACAATGAAAAACTGTTTTTT
TRBV11-3	.	TRBJ2-2	.	CASSPTEVTGELFF	TGTGCCAGCAGCCCGACTGAGGTTACCGGGGAGCTGTTTTTT
TRBV5-1	.	TRBJ1-1	.	CASSFLGGNTEAFF	TGCGCCAGCAGCTTCCTCGGGGGGAACACTGAAGCTTTCTTT
TRBV4-1	.	TRBJ2-5	.	CASSQLVLLQETQYF	TGCGCCAGCAGCCAATTAGTTCTACTACAAGAGACCCAGTACTTC
TRBV30	.	TRBJ2-7	few	CACLIQYEQYF	TGTGCCTGTTTGATCCAGTACGAGCAGTACTTC
TRBV30	TRBD1	TRBJ2-3	.	CAWSGQGIVHTDTQYF	TGTGCCTGGAGTGGACAGGGAATAGTCCACACAGATACGCAGTATTTT
TRBV28	.	TRBJ1-1	.	CASSKPGRGYTEAFF	TGTGCCAGCTCAAAGCCAGGACGAGGATACACTGAAGCTTTCTTT